A single T cell receptor (beta chain) is shown here with its context. Its specificity is unknown. The junction shows a germline mismatch at one end, possibly a read error. Sorting selected naive CD8 T cells with a CD8+CD4-CCR7+CD45RA+ phenotype. This specimen belongs to a study of molecular identifiers for immune sequencing clone quantification. Study-wide results and limits: In a background of about 1 million naive cells, spiked Jurkat TCR RNA from one cell was reportedly detectable. In cases of identical TCR molecules sharing a barcode, highly expanded clone sizes could be underestimated.

The CDR3 is 9 residues long. Germline lookup yields CDR1 MNHEY and CDR2 SVGAGI. With listed TCR primers and previously described methods, bulk TCR libraries were prepared. Via MiXCR, TCRdb re-called the PCR reads, giving one row per CDR3 protein. The data show hundreds of thousands of distinct CDR3 sequences, roughly 25% seen once. This sequence joins TRBV6-5 and TRBJ2-3; D not resolved. The TCR originated in a human donor in good health. Some libraries in this study had Jurkat cell RNA spiked in. The sequenced sample was naive CD8+ T cells from blood, with Jurkat cell RNA spiked in. Noted subset: FACS-sorted CD8+CD4-CCR7+CD45RA+ naive T cells. Written as DNA, the CDR3 is TGCTCCGGCACAGATACGCAGTATTTT. It is translated as CSGTDTQYF.